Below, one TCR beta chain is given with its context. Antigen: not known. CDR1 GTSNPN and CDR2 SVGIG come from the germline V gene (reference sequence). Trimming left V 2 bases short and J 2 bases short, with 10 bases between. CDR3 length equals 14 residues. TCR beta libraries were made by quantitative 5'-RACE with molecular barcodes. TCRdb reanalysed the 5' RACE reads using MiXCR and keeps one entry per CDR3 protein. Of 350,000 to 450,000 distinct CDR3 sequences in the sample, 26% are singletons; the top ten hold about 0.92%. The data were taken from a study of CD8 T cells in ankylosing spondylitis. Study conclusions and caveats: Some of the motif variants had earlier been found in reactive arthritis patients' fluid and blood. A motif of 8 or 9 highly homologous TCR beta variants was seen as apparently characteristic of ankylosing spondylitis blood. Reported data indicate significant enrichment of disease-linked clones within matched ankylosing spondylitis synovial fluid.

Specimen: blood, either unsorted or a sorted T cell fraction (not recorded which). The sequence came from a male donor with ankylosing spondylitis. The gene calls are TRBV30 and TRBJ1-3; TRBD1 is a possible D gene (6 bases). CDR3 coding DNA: TGTGCCTGGAGTTCAGGGGTTGCTGGAAACACCATATATTTT. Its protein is CAWSSGVAGNTIYF.